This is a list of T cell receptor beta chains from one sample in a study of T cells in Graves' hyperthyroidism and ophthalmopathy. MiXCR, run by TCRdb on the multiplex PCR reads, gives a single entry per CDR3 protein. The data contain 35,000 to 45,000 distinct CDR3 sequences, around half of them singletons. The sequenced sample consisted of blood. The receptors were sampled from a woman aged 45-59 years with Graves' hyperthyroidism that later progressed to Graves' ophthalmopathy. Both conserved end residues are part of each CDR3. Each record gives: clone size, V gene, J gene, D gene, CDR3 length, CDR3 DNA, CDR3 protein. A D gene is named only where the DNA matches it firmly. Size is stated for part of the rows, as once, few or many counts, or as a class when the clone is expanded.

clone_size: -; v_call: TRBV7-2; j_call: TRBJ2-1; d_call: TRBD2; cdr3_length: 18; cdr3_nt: TGTGCCAGCAGCTTAGGGGTGACTAGCGGGAGGTTGAGGTATGAGCAGTTCTTC; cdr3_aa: CASSLGVTSGRLRYEQFF
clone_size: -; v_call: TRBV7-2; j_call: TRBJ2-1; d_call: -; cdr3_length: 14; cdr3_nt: TGTGCCAGTAGCTTCGGGGGCTCCTACAATGAGCAGTTCTTC; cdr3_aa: CASSFGGSYNEQFF
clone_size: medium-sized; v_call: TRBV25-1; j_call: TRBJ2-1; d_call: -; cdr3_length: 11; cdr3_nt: TGTGCCAGCAGTGCCCCCGCGGGGCAGTTCTTC; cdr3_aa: CASSAPAGQFF
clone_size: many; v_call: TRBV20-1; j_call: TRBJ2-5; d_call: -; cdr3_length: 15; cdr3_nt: TGCAGTGCTAGAGATTTGCCAGGGGGGCCAGAGACCCAGTACTTC; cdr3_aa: CSARDLPGGPETQYF
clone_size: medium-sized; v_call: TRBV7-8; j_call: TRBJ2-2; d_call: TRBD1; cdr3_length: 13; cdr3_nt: TGTGCCAGCGGGAGACAGGGGTCAGGGGAGCTGTTTTTT; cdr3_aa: CASGRQGSGELFF
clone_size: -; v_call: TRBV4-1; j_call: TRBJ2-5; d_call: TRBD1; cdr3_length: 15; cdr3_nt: TGCGCCAGCAGCCTAAAGGGACAGGGGCGCGAGACCCAGTACTTT; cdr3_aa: CASSLKGQGRETQYF
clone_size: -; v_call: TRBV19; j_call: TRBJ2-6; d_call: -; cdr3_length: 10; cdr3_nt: TGTGCCAGTAGTACAATCGGACAGACTTTC; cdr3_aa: CASSTIGQTF
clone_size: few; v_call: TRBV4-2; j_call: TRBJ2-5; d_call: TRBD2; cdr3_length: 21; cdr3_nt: TGTGCCAGCAGCCAAGATGCATCGAAGTATAGCGGGAGGGCCGGGGGGGAGACCCAGTACTTC; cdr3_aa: CASSQDASKYSGRAGGETQYF
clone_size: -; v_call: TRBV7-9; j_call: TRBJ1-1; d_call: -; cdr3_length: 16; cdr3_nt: TGTGCCAGCAGCTCGCGGTTCACCGTCCGCCTTACTGAAGCGTTCTTT; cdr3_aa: CASSSRFTVRLTEAFF
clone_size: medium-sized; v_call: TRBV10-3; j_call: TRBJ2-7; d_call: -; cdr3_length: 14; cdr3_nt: TGTGCCATCAGTGAACGGGAATGGTCCTACGAGCAGTACTTC; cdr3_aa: CAISEREWSYEQYF
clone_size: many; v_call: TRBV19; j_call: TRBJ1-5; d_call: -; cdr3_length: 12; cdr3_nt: TGTGCCAGTAGCACCTTTCCGCAGCCCCAGCATTTT; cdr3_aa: CASSTFPQPQHF
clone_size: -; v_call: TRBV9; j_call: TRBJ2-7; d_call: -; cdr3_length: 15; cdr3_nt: TGTGCCAGCAGCGTAGGTGGTTACGACGGCTACGAGCAGTACTTC; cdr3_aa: CASSVGGYDGYEQYF
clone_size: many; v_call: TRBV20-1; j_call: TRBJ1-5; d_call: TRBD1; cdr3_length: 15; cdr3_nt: TGCAGTGCTAGAGTCCCGGGACAGGTCAATCAGCCCCAGCATTTT; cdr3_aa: CSARVPGQVNQPQHF
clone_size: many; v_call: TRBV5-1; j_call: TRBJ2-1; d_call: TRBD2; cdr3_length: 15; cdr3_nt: TGCGCCAGCAGCTCCACAGCGGGAGGGCCGGTCGGGCAGTTCTTC; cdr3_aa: CASSSTAGGPVGQFF
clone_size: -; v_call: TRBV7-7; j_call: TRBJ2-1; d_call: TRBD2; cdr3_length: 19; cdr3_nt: TGTGCTAGCAGCCCCTGTGGGCCACTTAGCGGGAGGGTATACAATGAGCAGTTCTTC; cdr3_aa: CASSPCGPLSGRVYNEQFF
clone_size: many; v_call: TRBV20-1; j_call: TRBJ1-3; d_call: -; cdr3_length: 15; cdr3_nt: TGCAGTGCTAGGGTCAGGGGCCAATCTGGAAACACCATATATTTT; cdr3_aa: CSARVRGQSGNTIYF
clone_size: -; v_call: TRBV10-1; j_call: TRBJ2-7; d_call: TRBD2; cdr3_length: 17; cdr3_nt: TGCGCCAGCAGTGAAGGGCAAGGACTAGCGGGAGTCTACGAGCAGTACTTC; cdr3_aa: CASSEGQGLAGVYEQYF
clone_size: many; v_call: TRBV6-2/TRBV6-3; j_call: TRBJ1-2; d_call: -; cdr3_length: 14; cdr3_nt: TGTGCCAGCAGTCTCAGATCAGGGGCTTATGGCTACACCTTC; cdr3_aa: CASSLRSGAYGYTF
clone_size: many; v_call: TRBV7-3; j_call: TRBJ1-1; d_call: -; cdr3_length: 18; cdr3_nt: TGTGCCAGCAGCTTTTCAGGGGCTGTGGCGTTAGACAACACTGAAGCTTTCTTT; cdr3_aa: CASSFSGAVALDNTEAFF
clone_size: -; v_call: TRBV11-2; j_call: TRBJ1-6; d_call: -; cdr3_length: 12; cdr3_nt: TGTGCTAGCAGCATAGCTCCCTCACCCCTCCACTTT; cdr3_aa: CASSIAPSPLHF
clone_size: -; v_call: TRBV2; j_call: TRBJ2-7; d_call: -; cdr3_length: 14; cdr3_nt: TGTGCTAGAGGACCGGGCAGGTCCTTATACGAGCAGTACTTC; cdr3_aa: CARGPGRSLYEQYF
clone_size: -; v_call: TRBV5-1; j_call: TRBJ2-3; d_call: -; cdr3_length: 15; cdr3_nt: TGCGCCAGCAGCTTCGGACGAGGGGGTCCAGATGCGCAGTATTTT; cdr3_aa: CASSFGRGGPDAQYF
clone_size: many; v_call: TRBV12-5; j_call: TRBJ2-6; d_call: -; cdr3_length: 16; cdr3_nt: TGTGCTAGTGGTTTTACAGGAGGCTCTGGGGCCAACGTCCTGACTTTC; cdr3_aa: CASGFTGGSGANVLTF
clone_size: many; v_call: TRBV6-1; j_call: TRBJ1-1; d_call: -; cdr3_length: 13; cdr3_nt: TGTGCCAGCAGTGAAAATGCAAACAGTGAAGCTTTCTTT; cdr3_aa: CASSENANSEAFF
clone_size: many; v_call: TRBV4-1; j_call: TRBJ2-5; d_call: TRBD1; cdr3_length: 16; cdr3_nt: TGCGCCAGCAGCTCCGGACAGGGGATATTCCAAGAGACCCAGTACTTC; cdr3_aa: CASSSGQGIFQETQYF
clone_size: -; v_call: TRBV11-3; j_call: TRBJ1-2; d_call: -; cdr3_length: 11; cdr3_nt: TGTGCCAGCAGCATTCGACAGGGCTACACCTTC; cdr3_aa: CASSIRQGYTF
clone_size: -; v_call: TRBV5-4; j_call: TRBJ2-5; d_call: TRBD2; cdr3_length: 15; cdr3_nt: TGTGCCAGCAGCGCTCCGGGACTAGCGGAAGAGACCCAGTACTTC; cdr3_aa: CASSAPGLAEETQYF
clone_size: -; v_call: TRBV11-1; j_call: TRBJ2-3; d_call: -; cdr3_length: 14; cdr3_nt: TGTGCCAGCAGCATAAAGCGATACACAGATACGCAGTATTTT; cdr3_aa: CASSIKRYTDTQYF
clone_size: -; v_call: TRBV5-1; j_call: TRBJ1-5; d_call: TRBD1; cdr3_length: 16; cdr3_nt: TGCGCCAGCAGCCTATCAGGGGGGTCGGGAAATCAGCCCCAGCATTTT; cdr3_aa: CASSLSGGSGNQPQHF
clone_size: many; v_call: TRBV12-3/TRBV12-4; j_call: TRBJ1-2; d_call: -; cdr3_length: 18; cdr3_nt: TGTGCCAGCAGCCGGTCGAGGGGGAGGCGCAATACTAACTATGGCTACACCTTC; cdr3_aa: CASSRSRGRRNTNYGYTF
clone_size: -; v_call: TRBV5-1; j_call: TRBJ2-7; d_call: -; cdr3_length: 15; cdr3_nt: TGCGCCAGCAGCCGGGGGAGTTTTTCTTCCTACGAGCAGTACTTC; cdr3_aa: CASSRGSFSSYEQYF
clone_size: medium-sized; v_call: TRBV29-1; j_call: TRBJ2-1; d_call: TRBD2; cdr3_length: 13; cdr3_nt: TGCAGCGCTACTAGCGGGAGGCGGAATGAGCAGTTCTTC; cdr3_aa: CSATSGRRNEQFF
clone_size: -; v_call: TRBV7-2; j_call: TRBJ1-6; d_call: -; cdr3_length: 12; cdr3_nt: TGTGCCAGCAGCCCTACGGCTTCACCCCTCCACTTT; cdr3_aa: CASSPTASPLHF
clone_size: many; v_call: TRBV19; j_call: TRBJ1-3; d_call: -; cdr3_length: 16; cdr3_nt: TGTGCCAGTAGTTCGGGACGGGTCCTCTCTGGAAACACCATATATTTT; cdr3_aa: CASSSGRVLSGNTIYF
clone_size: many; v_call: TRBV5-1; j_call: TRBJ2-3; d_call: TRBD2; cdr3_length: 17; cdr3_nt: TGCGCCAGCAGCCCCGGGGGGGGTAGCAGTGGACCAGATACGCAGTATTTT; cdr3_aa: CASSPGGGSSGPDTQYF
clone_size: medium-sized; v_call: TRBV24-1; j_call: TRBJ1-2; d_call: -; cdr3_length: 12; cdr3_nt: TGTGCCACCAGTGATGAGTACTATGGCTACACCTTC; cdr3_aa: CATSDEYYGYTF
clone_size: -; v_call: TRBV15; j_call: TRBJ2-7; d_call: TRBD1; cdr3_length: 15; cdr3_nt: TGTGCCACCAGCAGTCTCACAGGGGGCACCTACGAGCAGTACTTC; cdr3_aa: CATSSLTGGTYEQYF
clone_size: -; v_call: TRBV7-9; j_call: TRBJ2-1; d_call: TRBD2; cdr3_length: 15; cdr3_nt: TGTGCCAGCAGCCCTAGCGGGAGGGCCTACAATGAGCAGTTCTTC; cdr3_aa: CASSPSGRAYNEQFF
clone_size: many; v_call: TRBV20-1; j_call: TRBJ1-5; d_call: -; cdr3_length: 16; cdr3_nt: TGCAGTGCTAGAGTAAACCAAGATTATAGCAATCAGCCCCAGCATTTT; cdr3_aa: CSARVNQDYSNQPQHF
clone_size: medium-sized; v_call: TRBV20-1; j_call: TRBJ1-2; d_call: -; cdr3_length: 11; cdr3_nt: TGCAGTGCTACACGCCCGGATGGCTACACCTTC; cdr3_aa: CSATRPDGYTF
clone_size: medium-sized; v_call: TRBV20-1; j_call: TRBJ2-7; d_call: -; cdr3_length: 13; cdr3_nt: TGCAGTGCTAGATACCCGGTTGTGGACGAGCAGTACTTC; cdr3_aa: CSARYPVVDEQYF
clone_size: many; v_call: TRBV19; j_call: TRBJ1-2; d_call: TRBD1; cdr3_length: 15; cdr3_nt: TGTGCCAGTAGTCCCGGACAGGGTTGGGCCTATGGCTACACCTTC; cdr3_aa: CASSPGQGWAYGYTF
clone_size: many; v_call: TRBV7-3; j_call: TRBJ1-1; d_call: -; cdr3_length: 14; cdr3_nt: TGTGCCAGCAGGTCAGGAAACTTGAACACTGAAGCTTTCTTT; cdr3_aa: CASRSGNLNTEAFF
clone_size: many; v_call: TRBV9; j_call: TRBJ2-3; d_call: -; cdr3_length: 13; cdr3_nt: TGTGCCAGCGGAGAGGGGGGCCCAGATACGCAGTATTTT; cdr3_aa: CASGEGGPDTQYF
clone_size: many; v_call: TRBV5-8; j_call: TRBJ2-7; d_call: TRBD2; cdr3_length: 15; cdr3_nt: TGTGCCAGCAGCTTACAGGGCGGGAGGACCTACGAGCAGTACTTC; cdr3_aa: CASSLQGGRTYEQYF
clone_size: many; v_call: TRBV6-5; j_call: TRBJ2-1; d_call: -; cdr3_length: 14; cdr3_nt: TGTGCCAGCAGTTTAGTCGGGGTTTACAATGAGCAGTTCTTC; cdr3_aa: CASSLVGVYNEQFF
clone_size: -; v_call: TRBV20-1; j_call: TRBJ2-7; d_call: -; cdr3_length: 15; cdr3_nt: TGCAGTGCTAGAATGGGGGGCAGTGCTCCGAGCGAGCAGTACTTC; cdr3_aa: CSARMGGSAPSEQYF
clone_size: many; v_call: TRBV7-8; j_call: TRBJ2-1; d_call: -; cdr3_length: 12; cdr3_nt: TGTGCCAGCAGCCGGGGACCTAATGAGCAGTTCTTC; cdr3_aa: CASSRGPNEQFF
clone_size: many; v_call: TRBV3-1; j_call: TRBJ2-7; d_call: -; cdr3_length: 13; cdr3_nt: TGTGCCAGCAGCACCCGTGAGGGCTACGAGCAGTACTTC; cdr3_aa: CASSTREGYEQYF
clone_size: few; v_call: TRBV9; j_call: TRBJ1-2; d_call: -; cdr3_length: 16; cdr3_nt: TGTGCCAGCAGCGTAGGTTGGGTCAGTTCAGTGGTTGGCTACACCTTC; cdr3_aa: CASSVGWVSSVVGYTF
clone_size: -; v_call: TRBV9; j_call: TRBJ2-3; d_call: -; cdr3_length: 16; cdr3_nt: TGTGCCAGCAGCGCCGATTTTAGAGGGTCCTACAATGAGCAGTATTTT; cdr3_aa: CASSADFRGSYNEQYF
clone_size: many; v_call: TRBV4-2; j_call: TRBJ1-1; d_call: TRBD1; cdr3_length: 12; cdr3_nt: TGTGCCAGCAGCGAACAGGGGACTGAAGCTTTCTTT; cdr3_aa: CASSEQGTEAFF
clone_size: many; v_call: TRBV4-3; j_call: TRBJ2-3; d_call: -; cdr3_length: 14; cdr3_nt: TGCGCCAGCAGCCAAGAGATAGGCAGAGAGATGCAGTATTTT; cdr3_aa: CASSQEIGREMQYF